The 29 T cell receptor beta chains below come from one sample, sequenced in a study of cytomegalovirus exposure and HLA in healthy donors. The PCR was carried out with 60 Vbeta primers and 13 Jbeta primers. TCRdb keeps only in-frame clones here, not all; method: immunoSEQ multiplex PCR. The data show under 200,000 clones, about four fifths seen once. The sequenced sample was PBMCs. These receptors originate from a woman in her forties or fifties in good health and CMV-seronegative.

This sequence joins TRBV18 and TRBJ2-1; a weak D match, TRBD2 (5 bases). This CDR3 region has 12 residues. Germline V gives CDR1 KGHSH, CDR2 LQKENI. Between the trimmed V and J ends, which lost 3 bases and 8 bases, there was a span of 8 bases. CDR3 in amino acids: CASSPPRDEQFF. DNA of the CDR3: TGTGCCAGCTCACCCCCGCGGGATGAGCAGTTCTTC.

CDR3 amino acids: CASSQDWTGYYEQYF. The CDR3 DNA follows: TGCGCCAGCAGCCAAGATTGGACAGGTTACTACGAGCAGTACTTC. The J gene is TRBJ2-7, the V gene TRBV4-3; TRBD1 agrees at 7 bases. Germline CDR1 is LGHNA and CDR2 is YSLEER. After removal of 0 bases from V and 3 bases from J, the junction contained 5 bases not matched to a gene. The CDR3 spans 15 residues.

This clone was recorded only once. DNA of the CDR3: TGTGCCAGCAGTTTATACCCAACAGGGGGCACTGAAGCTTTCTTT. It yields the protein CASSLYPTGGTEAFF. V usage is TRBV27 and J usage is TRBJ1-1; TRBD1 matches at 8 bases. Germline trimming cut 1 base from V and 4 bases from J; bases unmatched to any gene: 5. The CDR3 is 15 amino acids. Germline values: CDR1 MNHEY, CDR2 SMNVEV (reference sequence).

The rearrangement links TRBV7-2 to TRBJ2-5; 12 nucleotides line up with TRBD2. Germline values: CDR1 SGHTA, CDR2 FQGNSA. The CDR3 is 18 residues long. Trimming cost V 4 bases and J 1 base; bases outside gene matches: 10. This chain's CDR3 is CASSYGLAGPSPQETQYF. The CDR3 coding sequence is TGTGCCAGCAGCTACGGACTAGCGGGACCATCCCCCCAAGAGACCCAGTACTTC. Supplemented by reference TRBV7-2 and TRBJ2-5, the full variable domain reads GAGVSQSPSNKVTEKGKDVELRCDPISGHTALYWYRQSLGQGLEFLIYFQGNSAPDKSGLPSDRFSAERTGGSVSTLTIQRTQQEDSAVYLCASSYGLAGPSPQETQYFGPGTRLLVL.

The genes are TRBV10-1 and TRBJ2-2; weak D call: TRBD1 (6 bases). The CDR3 has 16 amino acids. Deletions cut 5 bases from V and 0 bases from J, with 13 bases between. The germline gives CDR1 WNHNN, CDR2 SYGVQD (reference sequence). CDR3 DNA: TGCGCCAGCAGTAGTATCAGGGGATCGAACACCGGGGAGCTGTTTTTT. This codes for CASSSIRGSNTGELFF.

The CDR3: CASSQDLEDEQFF. CDR3 nucleotides: TGTGCCAGCAGCCAAGATTTGGAGGATGAGCAGTTCTTC. The genes are TRBV14 and TRBJ2-1, with D possibly being TRBD2 (5 bases). The CDR3 spans 13 residues. V dropped 0 bases and J dropped 8 bases, with 8 bases sitting between them. The V gene's germline CDR1 is SGHDN and CDR2 FVKESK.

The rearrangement links TRBV5-1 to TRBJ2-5, with 10 bases identical to TRBD2. Germline V CDR1 and CDR2: SGHRS, YFSETQ. J lost 2 bases, V lost 6 bases, and 10 bases had no gene match. This CDR3 comprises 16 residues. CDR3 sequence (DNA): TGCGCCAGCAACCAGGGACTAGCGACTACTCAAGAGACCCAGTACTTC. Translating it yields CASNQGLATTQETQYF.

The chain couples TRBV10-3 to TRBJ2-7; 10 nucleotides match TRBD2. The CDR3 totals 16 residues. Germline V gives CDR1 ENHRY, CDR2 SYGVKD. The V segment lost 2 bases and the J segment 4 bases; nucleotides outside the gene matches: 8. CDR3 residues: CAISEAGLAEGYEQYF. In DNA, the CDR3 is TGTGCCATCAGTGAGGCAGGACTAGCGGAGGGGTACGAGCAGTACTTC.

The chain is built from TRBV11-2 and TRBJ2-4; D is unresolved. Deletions cut 1 base from V and 0 bases from J, with 10 bases between. Germline CDR1 reads SGHAT; CDR2 reads FQNNGV. The CDR3 covers 16 residues. CDR3 in DNA: TGTGCCAGCAGCTTAGCCGGGTCTCTAGCCAAAAACATTCAGTACTTC. The encoded protein is CASSLAGSLAKNIQYF.

The chain uses TRBV10-3 and TRBJ2-1, with 9 bases matching TRBD2. CDR1 ENHRY and CDR2 SYGVKD come from the germline V gene. Losses at the gene ends were 0 bases for V and 7 bases for J; bases not matched to a gene: 4. CDR3 length equals 15 residues. CDR3 loop: CAISESGTSRNEQFF. In DNA, the CDR3 is TGTGCCATCAGTGAGTCGGGGACTAGCCGGAATGAGCAGTTCTTC.

The J gene is TRBJ2-5, the V gene TRBV6-1; possibly TRBD2 for D (6 bases). The V end lost 10 bases, the J end lost 5 bases, and 14 bases lay between the germline ends. CDR1 is MNHNS, CDR2 SASEGT, per germline. The CDR3 consists of 12 residues. This CDR3 reads CATTLARETQYF. The CDR3 DNA sequence: TGTGCCACCACACTAGCTCGCGAGACCCAGTACTTC.

The sample holds a few counts of this clone. This chain uses TRBV19 with TRBJ2-1; 9 bases line up with TRBD2. CDR1 and CDR2 from the germline V gene are LNHDA and SQIVND (reference sequence). This CDR3 has 18 amino acids. The junction had 13 bases not matched to a gene; V was cut back by 1 base and J by 6 bases. CDR3 coding DNA: TGTGCCAGTAGTATAGTTAGGGGGATGAAAGCGGGAGGCAATGAGCAGTTCTTC. Translating gives CASSIVRGMKAGGNEQFF.

The rearrangement links TRBV5-1 to TRBJ2-5; tentative D call: TRBD2 (5 bases). The V gene's germline CDR1 is SGHRS and CDR2 YFSETQ. Trimming took 5 bases from V and 0 from J, leaving 11 bases between them. The CDR3 is made up of 14 amino acids. CDR3 region: CASSYSGYQETQYF. CDR3 DNA sequence: TGCGCCAGCAGTTACAGCGGATACCAAGAGACCCAGTACTTC.

The gene calls are TRBV14 and TRBJ2-1, with TRBD1 matching over 10 bases. The V gene's germline CDR1 is SGHDN and CDR2 FVKESK. The CDR3 has 15 amino acids. The ends lost 3 bases at V and 7 bases at J; junction bases unmatched: 6. CDR3 sequence (DNA): TGTGCCAGCAGCCAGCCCGGGGACAGGGGAAATGAGCAGTTCTTC. Its protein product is CASSQPGDRGNEQFF.

V and J are TRBV4-3 and TRBJ2-7; 9 nucleotides align to TRBD1. After removal of 1 base from V and 2 bases from J, the junction contained 3 bases not matched to a gene. The CDR3 covers 15 residues. Germline values: CDR1 LGHNA, CDR2 YSLEER. The CDR3 sequence is CASSQVDRGPYEQYF. CDR3 in DNA: TGCGCCAGCAGCCAAGTGGACAGGGGTCCCTACGAGCAGTACTTC.

The chain is built from TRBV2 and TRBJ1-5; the D gene is possibly TRBD1 (5 bases). V was trimmed by 0 bases and J by 7 bases, leaving 16 bases between them. The germline V gene encodes CDR1 SNHLY and CDR2 FYNNEI. The CDR3 length is 16 residues. The DNA of the CDR3 is TGTGCCAGCAGTGAAGCCCCCGGCAGGGTATACCAGCCCCAGCATTTT. Protein product: CASSEAPGRVYQPQHF.

This chain's CDR3 is CASSHQSGDTEAFF. The CDR3 bases are TGTGCCAGCAGTCACCAGTCGGGGGACACTGAAGCTTTCTTT. The rearrangement links TRBV7-2 to TRBJ1-1, with D possibly matching TRBD1 (5 bases). With 6 bases removed from V and 3 bases from J, the gap between germline ends came to 14 bases. The germline V gene encodes CDR1 SGHTA and CDR2 FQGNSA. This CDR3 has 14 amino acids.

This chain joins TRBV5-1 and TRBJ2-6; TRBD1 aligns across 7 bases. After removal of 5 bases from V and 0 bases from J, the junction contained 8 bases not matched to a gene. Germline V lookup: CDR1 SGHRS, CDR2 YFSETQ. CDR3 length: 17 residues. The CDR3 loop is CASRLGTAVSGANVLTF. DNA for the CDR3: TGCGCCAGCAGACTCGGGACAGCGGTCTCTGGGGCCAACGTCCTGACTTTC.

Only a few counts were recorded for this clone. The CDR3 DNA reads as TGTGCCAGCTCACCAACGGGACAGGGGACCTACGAGCAGTACTTC. Translation gives CASSPTGQGTYEQYF. The V gene is TRBV18, the J gene TRBJ2-7; 10 bases align to TRBD1. This CDR3 comprises 15 residues. Germline assignment: CDR1 KGHSH and CDR2 LQKENI. The V and J ends lost 2 bases and 2 bases, in that order; junction bases with no gene match: 3.

The chain links TRBV7-9 to TRBJ2-2; D ambiguous. Trimming left V 4 bases short and J 8 bases short, with 11 bases between. Germline CDR1 is SEHNR and CDR2 is FQNEAQ (reference sequence). This CDR3 is built from 13 residues. In DNA form, the CDR3 reads TGTGCCAGCAGCTCGACTTCGTATGGGGAGCTGTTTTTT. Translating it yields CASSSTSYGELFF.

The genes are TRBV4-2 and TRBJ2-3, with D possibly being TRBD2 (7 bases). Looked up from germline, CDR1 is LGHNA and CDR2 is YNFKEQ. CDR3 length: 17 residues. With 1 base removed from V and 2 bases from J, the gap between germline ends came to 16 bases. Here the CDR3 DNA reads TGTGCCAGCAGCCAAGTGGGAGGGGGGGGCTTCACAGATACGCAGTATTTT. Translating it yields CASSQVGGGGFTDTQYF.

This clone was found once. J is TRBJ2-2 and V is TRBV2, with 13 bases that match TRBD2. In germline, CDR1 is SNHLY, CDR2 FYNNEI. CDR3 length: 17 residues. The V gene end was trimmed by 2 bases and the J gene end by 8 bases; junction bases not matched to a gene: 8. The CDR3 DNA reads as TGTGCCAGCAGTGAAAAGGGACTAGCGGGACTAAGGGGGGAGCTGTTTTTT. Its translation is CASSEKGLAGLRGELFF.

The genes are TRBV19 and TRBJ1-2, with 9 bases matching TRBD1. Losses at the gene ends were 4 bases for V and 4 bases for J; bases not matched to a gene: 4. The CDR3 is 14 amino acids. Germline loops: CDR1 LNHDA, CDR2 SQIVND (reference sequence). CDR3 loop: CASSTKDRGYGYTF. DNA for the CDR3: TGTGCCAGTAGTACCAAGGACAGGGGCTATGGCTACACCTTC.

The chain employs TRBV5-6 and TRBJ2-6; 10 positions match TRBD2. Germline CDR1 and CDR2: SGHDT and YYEEEE. The V gene end was trimmed by 2 bases and the J gene end by 0 bases; junction bases not matched to a gene: 5. This CDR3 has 18 amino acids. The CDR3 nucleotides read TGTGCCAGCAGCTTTGAGCTAGCGGGGGTCTCTGGGGCCAACGTCCTGACTTTC. The encoded protein is CASSFELAGVSGANVLTF. Complete variable domain (other parts from reference TRBV5-6 and TRBJ2-6): DAGVTQSPTHLIKTRGQQVTLRCSPKSGHDTVSWYQQALGQGPQFIFQYYEEEERQRGNFPDRFSGHQFPNYSSELNVNALLLGDSALYLCASSFELAGVSGANVLTFGAGSRLTVL.

This clone was seen a few times. V usage is TRBV7-2 and J usage is TRBJ1-1, with a tentative D call TRBD1 (6 bases). The CDR3 consists of 14 residues. V lost 4 bases, J lost 11 bases, and 20 bases lay in between. The germline gives CDR1 SGHTA, CDR2 FQGNSA. The chain's CDR3 is CASSSRRTGNDAFF. For the CDR3, the DNA is TGTGCCAGCAGCTCGAGGAGAACAGGGAATGATGCTTTCTTT.

The gene calls are TRBV2 and TRBJ2-7, with 15 bases matching TRBD2. CDR1 is SNHLY and CDR2 is FYNNEI in the germline V gene. The CDR3 runs to 18 residues. The junction had 17 bases not matched to a gene; V was cut back by 10 bases and J by 4 bases. Here the CDR3 DNA reads TGTGCCACCAAAGTCCCGGGACTAGCGGGGGGTCTAGGGTACGAGCAGTACTTC. Residues: CATKVPGLAGGLGYEQYF.

The chain links TRBV9 to TRBJ1-1, with D possibly being TRBD1 (5 bases). Germline assignment: CDR1 SGDLS and CDR2 YYNGEE. V lost 3 bases and J lost 4, with 16 bases in between. This CDR3 comprises 15 residues. The CDR3 DNA reads as TGTGCCAGCAGCGGGACGACAGACAGATTCACTGAAGCTTTCTTT. Translation: CASSGTTDRFTEAFF.

This clone showed up just a few times. The chain uses TRBV21-1 and TRBJ2-4; TRBD2 is taken as the D call from the table, unchecked against the DNA. TRBV21-1 corresponds to a pseudogene. The CDR3 is made up of 14 amino acids. The CDR3 protein is CASSRPDAGNIQYF. The CDR3 DNA sequence: TGTGCCAGCAGCCGGCCGGATGCGGGGAACATTCAGTACTTC.

About this clone: The sample carries other DNA sequences with the same CDR3. J is TRBJ2-5 and V is TRBV18; the match to TRBD1 covers 7 bases. The CDR3 covers 14 residues. CDR1 KGHSH and CDR2 LQKENI come from the germline V gene. Trimming took 3 bases from V and 0 from J; bases not matched to a gene: 1. The CDR3 loop reads CASSPTGDQETQYF. The DNA for the CDR3 is TGTGCCAGCTCACCCACAGGGGACCAAGAGACCCAGTACTTC.